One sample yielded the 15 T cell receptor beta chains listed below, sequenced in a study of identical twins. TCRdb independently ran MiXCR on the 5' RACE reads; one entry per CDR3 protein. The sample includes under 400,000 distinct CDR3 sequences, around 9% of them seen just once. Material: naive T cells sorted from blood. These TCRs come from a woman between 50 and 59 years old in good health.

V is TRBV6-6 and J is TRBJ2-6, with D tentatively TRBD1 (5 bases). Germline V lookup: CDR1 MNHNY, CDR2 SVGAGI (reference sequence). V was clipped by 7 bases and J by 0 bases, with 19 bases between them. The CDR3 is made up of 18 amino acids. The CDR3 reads CASTRTQGWGSGANVLTF. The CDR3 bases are TGTGCCAGCACCCGAACCCAGGGTTGGGGCTCTGGGGCCAACGTCCTGACTTTC.

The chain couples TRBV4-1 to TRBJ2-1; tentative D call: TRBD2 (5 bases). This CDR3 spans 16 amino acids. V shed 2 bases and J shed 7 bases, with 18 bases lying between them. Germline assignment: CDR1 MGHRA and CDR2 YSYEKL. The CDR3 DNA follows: TGCGCCAGCAGCCAACCCTTCAGAGGGCAAGCGAATGAGCAGTTCTTC. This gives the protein CASSQPFRGQANEQFF.

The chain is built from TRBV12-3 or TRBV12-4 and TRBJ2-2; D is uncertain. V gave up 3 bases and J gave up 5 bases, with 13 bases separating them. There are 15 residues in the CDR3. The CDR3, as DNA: TGTGCCAGCAGTTTTGGGTTCCTAAGGACCGGGGAGCTGTTTTTT. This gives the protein CASSFGFLRTGELFF.

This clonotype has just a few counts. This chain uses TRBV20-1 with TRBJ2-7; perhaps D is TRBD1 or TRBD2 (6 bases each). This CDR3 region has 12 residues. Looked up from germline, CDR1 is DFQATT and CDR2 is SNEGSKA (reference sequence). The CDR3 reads CSARGGPREQYV. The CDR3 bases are TGCAGTGCCAGAGGGGGGCCGAGGGAGCAGTACGTC.

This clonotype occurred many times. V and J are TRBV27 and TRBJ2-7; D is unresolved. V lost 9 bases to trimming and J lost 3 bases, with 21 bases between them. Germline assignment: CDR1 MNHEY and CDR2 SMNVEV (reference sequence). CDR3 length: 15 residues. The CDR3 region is CASCAVPLWVYEQYV. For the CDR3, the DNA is TGTGCCAGTTGCGCGGTGCCATTGTGGGTCTACGAGCAGTACGTC.

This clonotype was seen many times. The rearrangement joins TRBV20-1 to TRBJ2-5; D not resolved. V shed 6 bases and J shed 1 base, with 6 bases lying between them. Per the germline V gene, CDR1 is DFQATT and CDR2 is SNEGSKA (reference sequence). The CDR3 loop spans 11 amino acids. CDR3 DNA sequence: TGCAGTGCGTTCCTCCAAGAGACCCAGTACTTC. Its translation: CSAFLQETQYF.

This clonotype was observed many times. The CDR3 protein is CASSQVGRVHNEQFF. In DNA, the CDR3 is TGTGCCAGCAGCCAAGTCGGGAGGGTCCACAATGAGCAGTTCTTC. The chain employs TRBV3-1 and TRBJ2-1, with 8 bases lining up with TRBD2. Germline V gene data show CDR1 as LGHDT and CDR2 as YNNKEL (reference sequence). Unmatched junction bases numbered 4, after V lost 1 base and J lost 5 bases. The CDR3 has 15 residues.

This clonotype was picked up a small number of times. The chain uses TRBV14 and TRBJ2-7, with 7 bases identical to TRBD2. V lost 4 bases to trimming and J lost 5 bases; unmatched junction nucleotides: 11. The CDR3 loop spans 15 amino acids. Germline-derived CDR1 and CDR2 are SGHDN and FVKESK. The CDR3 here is CASSRERGRGDEQYF. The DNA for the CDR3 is TGTGCCAGCAGCCGAGAAAGAGGGAGGGGAGACGAGCAGTACTTC.

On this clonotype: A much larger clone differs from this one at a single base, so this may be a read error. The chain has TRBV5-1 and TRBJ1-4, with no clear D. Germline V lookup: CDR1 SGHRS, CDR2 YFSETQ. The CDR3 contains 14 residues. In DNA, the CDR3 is TGCGCCAGGAGCTTGTTCGGGGAAGGTGAAAAACTGTTTTTT. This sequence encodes CARSLFGEGEKLFF.

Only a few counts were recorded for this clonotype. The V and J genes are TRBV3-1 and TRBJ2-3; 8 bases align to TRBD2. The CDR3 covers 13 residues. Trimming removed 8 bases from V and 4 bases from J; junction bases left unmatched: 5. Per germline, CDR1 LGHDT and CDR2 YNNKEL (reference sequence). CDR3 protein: CASSRLASDTQYF. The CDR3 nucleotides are TGTGCCAGCTCCCGACTAGCGTCAGATACGCAGTATTTT.

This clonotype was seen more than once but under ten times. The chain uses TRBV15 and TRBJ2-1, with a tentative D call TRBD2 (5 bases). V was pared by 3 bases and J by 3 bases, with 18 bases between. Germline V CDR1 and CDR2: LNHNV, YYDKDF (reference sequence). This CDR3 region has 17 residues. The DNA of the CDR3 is TGTGCCACCAGCAGCCGTAGCGTGGCGAGTCTCTACAATGAGCAGTTCTTC. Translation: CATSSRSVASLYNEQFF.

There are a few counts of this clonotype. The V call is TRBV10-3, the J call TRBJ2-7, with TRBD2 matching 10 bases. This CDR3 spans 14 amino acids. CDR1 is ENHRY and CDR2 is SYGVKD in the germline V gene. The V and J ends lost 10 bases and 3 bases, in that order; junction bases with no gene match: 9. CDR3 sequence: CATKREGLLYEQYV. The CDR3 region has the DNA TGTGCCACAAAGCGGGAGGGCCTTCTCTACGAGCAGTACGTC.

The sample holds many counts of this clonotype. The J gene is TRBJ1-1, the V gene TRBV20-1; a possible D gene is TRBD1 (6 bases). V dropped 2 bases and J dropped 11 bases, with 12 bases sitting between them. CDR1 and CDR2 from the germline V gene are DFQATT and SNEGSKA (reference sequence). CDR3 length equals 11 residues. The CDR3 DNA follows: TGCAGTGCTAGATGGGGGGGGCCTGCTTTCTTT. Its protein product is CSARWGGPAFF.

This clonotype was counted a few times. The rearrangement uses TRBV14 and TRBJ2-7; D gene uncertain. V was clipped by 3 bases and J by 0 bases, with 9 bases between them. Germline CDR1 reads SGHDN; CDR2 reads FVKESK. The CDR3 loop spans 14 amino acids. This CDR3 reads CASSQVGDSYEQYV. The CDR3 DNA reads TGTGCCAGCAGCCAGGTAGGAGACTCCTACGAGCAGTACGTC.

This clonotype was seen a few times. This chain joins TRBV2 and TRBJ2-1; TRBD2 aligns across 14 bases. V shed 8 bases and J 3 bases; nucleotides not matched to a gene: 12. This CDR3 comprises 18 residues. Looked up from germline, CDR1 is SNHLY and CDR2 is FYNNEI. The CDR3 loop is CASLPTSGRAFNYNEQFF. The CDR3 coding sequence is TGTGCCAGCCTTCCGACTAGCGGGAGGGCCTTTAACTACAATGAGCAGTTCTTC.